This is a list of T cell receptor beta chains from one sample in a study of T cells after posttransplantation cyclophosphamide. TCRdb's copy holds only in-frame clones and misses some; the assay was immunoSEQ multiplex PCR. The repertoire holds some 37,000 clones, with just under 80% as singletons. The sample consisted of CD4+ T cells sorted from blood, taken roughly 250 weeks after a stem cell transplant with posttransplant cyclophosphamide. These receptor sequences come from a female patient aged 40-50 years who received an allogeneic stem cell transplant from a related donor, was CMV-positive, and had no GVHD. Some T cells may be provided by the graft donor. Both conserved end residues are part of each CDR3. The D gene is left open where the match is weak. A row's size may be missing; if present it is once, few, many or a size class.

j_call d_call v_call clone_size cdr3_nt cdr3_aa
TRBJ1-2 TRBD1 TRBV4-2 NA TGTGCCAGCAGCCGGGACAGGGGGGACTATGGCTACACCTTC CASSRDRGDYGYTF
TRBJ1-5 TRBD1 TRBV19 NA TGTGCCAGTAGTCTGAGAGGGACAGGTAGCAATCAGCCCCAGCATTTT CASSLRGTGSNQPQHF
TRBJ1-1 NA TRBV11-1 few TGTGCCAGCACGACGTGGGGCGGCACTGAAGCTTTCTTT CASTTWGGTEAFF
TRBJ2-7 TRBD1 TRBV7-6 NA TGTGCCAGCAGCTTAAGGCGGACAGGGCAGGAGACTTACGAGCAGTACTTC CASSLRRTGQETYEQYF
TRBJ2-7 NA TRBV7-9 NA TGTGCCAGCAGCCCTCGTGAGGGTAGGGTCCCCTACGAGCAGTACTTC CASSPREGRVPYEQYF
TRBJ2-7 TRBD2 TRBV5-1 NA TGCGCCAGCAGCTTGGTGCTCGGGGGGATCTCCTACGAGCAGTACTTC CASSLVLGGISYEQYF
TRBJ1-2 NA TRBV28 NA TGTGCCAGCAGTTTACCCCGGCACGGACTTTTCTATGGCTACACCTTC CASSLPRHGLFYGYTF
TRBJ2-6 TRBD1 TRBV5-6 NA TGTGCCAGCAGTTCTTTGACAGGGACCGGGGCCAACGTCCTGACTTTC CASSSLTGTGANVLTF
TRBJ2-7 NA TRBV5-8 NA TGTGCCAGCAGTTTTTCAGAGCAGTACTTC CASSFSEQYF
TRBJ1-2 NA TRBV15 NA TGTGCCACCAGCAGAATTGGGGGCATGGGCTACACCTTC CATSRIGGMGYTF
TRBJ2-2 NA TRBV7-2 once TGTGCCAGCACCCCAGGGGTCGGGGAGCTGTTTTTT CASTPGVGELFF
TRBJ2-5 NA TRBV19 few TGTGCCAGTAGTACGGGACTTAGGGTCACACAAGAGACCCAGTACTTC CASSTGLRVTQETQYF
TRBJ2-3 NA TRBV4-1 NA TGCGCCAGCAGCCAGCTGGGACTCCATCCAGATACGCAGTATTTT CASSQLGLHPDTQYF
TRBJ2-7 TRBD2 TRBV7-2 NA TGTGCCAGCAGCTTAGCCGGGGGGGCCCTCTACGAGCAGTACTTC CASSLAGGALYEQYF
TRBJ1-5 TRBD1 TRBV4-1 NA TGCGCCAGCAGCCAAGAAGGACAGGGGGGCCAGCCCCAGCATTTT CASSQEGQGGQPQHF
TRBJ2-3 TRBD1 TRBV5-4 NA TGTGCCAGCAGCTTTTACAGGGGGCGCGGCACAGATACGCAGTATTTT CASSFYRGRGTDTQYF
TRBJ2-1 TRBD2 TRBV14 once TGTGCCAGCAGCCAAGATCTAGCGGGGGGTCTCTACAATGAGCAGTTCTTC CASSQDLAGGLYNEQFF
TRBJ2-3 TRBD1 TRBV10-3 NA TGTGCCACCGGGACAGGGACTGATACGCAGTATTTT CATGTGTDTQYF
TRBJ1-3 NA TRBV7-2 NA TGTGCCAGCAGCCCCGGGACTAGTTCGTCTGGAAACACCATATATTTT CASSPGTSSSGNTIYF
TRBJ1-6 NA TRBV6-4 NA TGTGCCAGCACCACAGGCAACCGGAGACCCCCTAACGGTACCCCCCTCCACTTT CASTTGNRRPPNGTPLHF
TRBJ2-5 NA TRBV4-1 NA TGCGCCAGCAGCCAAGCTGTCTTACGGGAGACCCAGTACTTC CASSQAVLRETQYF
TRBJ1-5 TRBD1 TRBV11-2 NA TGTGCCAGCAGCGAACAGGGGGCGGATCAGCCCCAGCATTTT CASSEQGADQPQHF
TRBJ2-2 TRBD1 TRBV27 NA TGTGCCAGCAGTTTCACCGGGACAGGGTTTTACACCGGGGAGCTGTTTTTT CASSFTGTGFYTGELFF
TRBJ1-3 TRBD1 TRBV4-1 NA TGCGCCAGCAGCCAATTAGGACAGGGCCAAAGAAACACCATATATTTT CASSQLGQGQRNTIYF
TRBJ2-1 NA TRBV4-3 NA TGCGCCAGCAGCCAAGTTCAGGGTGGCAATGAGCAGTTCTTC CASSQVQGGNEQFF
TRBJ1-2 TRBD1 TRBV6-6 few TGTGCCAGCAGAAGACAGGGAGAGGAGGCTGGCTACACCTTC CASRRQGEEAGYTF
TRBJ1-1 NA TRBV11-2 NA TGTGCCAGCAGCTTTAGCCCGAACACTGAAGCTTTCTTT CASSFSPNTEAFF
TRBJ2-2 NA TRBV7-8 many TGTGCCAGCAGCTTAAGGGGCTCGCGGGACTTAACCGGGGAGCTGTTTTTT CASSLRGSRDLTGELFF
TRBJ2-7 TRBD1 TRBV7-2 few TGTGCCAGCACCAGGACAGGGATGGTCTACGAGCAGTACTTC CASTRTGMVYEQYF
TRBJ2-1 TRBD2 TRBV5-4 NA TGTGCCAGCAGCTCCCCTAGCGGGGGGCCGAGCTCCTACAATGAGCAGTTCTTC CASSSPSGGPSSYNEQFF
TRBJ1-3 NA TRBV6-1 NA TGTGCCAGCAGCGAAATCCAGGGGAGCACCTCTGGAAACACCATATATTTT CASSEIQGSTSGNTIYF
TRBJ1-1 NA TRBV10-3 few TGTGCCATCAGTGAGCCACGTAGCACTGAAGCTTTCTTT CAISEPRSTEAFF
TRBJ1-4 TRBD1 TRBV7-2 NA TGTGCCAGCAGCTTAGTCGCCGGGACAGGGGGTGAAAAACTGTTTTTT CASSLVAGTGGEKLFF
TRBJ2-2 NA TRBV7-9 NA TGTGCCAGCGTTAGATGGGCTAGCGACACCGGGGAGCTGTTTTTT CASVRWASDTGELFF